This T cell receptor beta chain was profiled in a study of cytomegalovirus exposure and HLA in healthy donors. PCR involved 60 Vbeta and 13 Jbeta primers. Some clones are missing from TCRdb's copy, which holds only in-frame ones; the method was immunoSEQ multiplex PCR. The data hold some 99,000 clones, with roughly three quarters observed a single time. The CDR3 length is 17 residues. Germline CDR1 and CDR2: SGDLS and YYNGEE. Trimming left V 0 bases short and J 5 bases short, with 17 bases between. The sequence was collected from a woman between 45 and 65 years old in good health and CMV-seropositive. The source material was PBMCs. The chain is built from TRBV9 and TRBJ2-2; tentative D call: TRBD2 (7 bases). The CDR3 sequence: CASSVGQGTGRTGELFF. The CDR3 coding sequence is TGTGCCAGCAGCGTAGGTCAGGGGACCGGGAGGACCGGGGAGCTGTTTTTT.